The 5 T cell receptor beta chains given below trace back to one sample, sequenced in a study of blood T cell repertoires in COVID-19. Sequenced by immunoSEQ multiplex PCR; TCRdb stores in-frame clones only, minus some. The data hold approximately 300,000 clones, with around 84% observed a single time. The sequenced sample was PBMCs or T cells enriched from blood (not recorded which). The receptor source for this set is a woman under 30 who had recovered from COVID-19.

The chain carries TRBV7-2 and TRBJ2-5, with D possibly being TRBD1 (6 bases). Germline CDR1 SGHTA, CDR2 FQGNSA. This CDR3 has 14 amino acids. V was pared by 3 bases and J by 2 bases, with 10 bases between. This chain's CDR3 is CASSLSRGQETQYF. DNA of the CDR3: TGTGCCAGCAGCTTGAGCAGGGGTCAAGAGACCCAGTACTTC.

This sequence joins TRBV3-1 (or the pseudogene TRBV3-2) and TRBJ2-7, with a tentative D call TRBD2 (6 bases). The V end lost 4 bases, the J end lost 4 bases, and 11 bases lay between the germline ends. CDR1 and CDR2 (germline): LGHDT, YNNKEL (reference sequence). The length of the CDR3 is 13 residues. CDR3 bases: TGTGCCAGCAGCCGCCGGGACTCTTACGAGCAGTACTTC. Its translation is CASSRRDSYEQYF.

The rearrangement joins TRBV19 to TRBJ1-1, with D possibly matching TRBD1 (6 bases). Per the germline V gene, CDR1 is LNHDA and CDR2 is SQIVND (reference sequence). The CDR3 has 14 residues. Trimming stripped 4 bases from V and 3 bases from J, with 12 bases between. The CDR3 bases are TGTGCCAGTAGTAGGGGGAGGGGGGACACTGAAGCTTTCTTT. Translation: CASSRGRGDTEAFF.

The chain employs TRBV27 and TRBJ2-7, with 8 bases fitting TRBD2. J lost 3 bases, V lost 5 bases, and 6 bases had no gene match. This CDR3 is built from 14 residues. Germline CDR1 MNHEY, CDR2 SMNVEV (reference sequence). CDR3 sequence (DNA): TGTGCCAGCAGTCTCGGGACTAGACACTACGAGCAGTACTTC. It encodes CASSLGTRHYEQYF.

This clone was counted once. This chain links TRBV3-1 (or the pseudogene TRBV3-2) with TRBJ2-1, with 7 nucleotides matching TRBD1. This CDR3 contains 14 residues. Germline V gene lookup returns CDR1 LGHDT and CDR2 YNNKEL (reference sequence). The V and J ends lost 3 bases and 10 bases, in that order; junction bases with no gene match: 9. The CDR3 here is CASSHRDSLREQFF. The CDR3 DNA sequence: TGTGCCAGCAGCCACCGGGACAGTCTCCGGGAGCAGTTCTTC.